Listed here are 25 T cell receptor beta chains from one sample, sequenced in a study of T cell responses to AZD1222 COVID-19 vaccine. Using immunoSEQ multiplex PCR, the repertoire was profiled, and TCRdb retains in-frame clones only, with some absent. The table has roughly 200,000 clones, about 89% seen once; the top ten hold around 3.6%. The specimen comprised peripheral blood, sampled 28 days after the second AZD1222 dose. The receptors stem from an adult who received the AZD1222 COVID-19 vaccine.

The chain joins TRBV30 to TRBJ2-7; 7 nucleotides match TRBD2. The V segment lost 3 bases and the J segment 1 base; nucleotides outside the gene matches: 12. The V gene's germline CDR1 is GTSNPN and CDR2 SVGIG (reference sequence). The CDR3 sequence is 16 residues long. DNA for the CDR3: TGTGCCTGGAGCCCCAGATGGGGGGGACCATCCTACGAGCAGTACTTC. Residues: CAWSPRWGGPSYEQYF.

The CDR3 loop reads CASSPWSREQPQHF. The DNA of the CDR3 is TGTGCCAGCAGTCCCTGGTCGAGGGAACAGCCCCAGCATTTT. The chain links TRBV28 to TRBJ1-5; D unresolved. The germline V gene encodes CDR1 MDHEN and CDR2 SYDVKM. The CDR3 covers 14 residues. With 5 bases removed from V and 7 bases from J, the gap between germline ends came to 15 bases.

This chain uses TRBV9 with TRBJ2-2, with D hard to call. The CDR3 loop spans 13 amino acids. The germline gives CDR1 SGDLS, CDR2 YYNGEE. V lost 3 bases and J 6 bases, leaving 9 bases between the germline ends. The CDR3 DNA reads TGTGCCAGCAGCGCTAGTTGGGCCGGGGAGCTGTTTTTT. It is translated as CASSASWAGELFF.

V and J are TRBV10-2 and TRBJ2-7, with 9 bases aligning to TRBD2. V shed 2 bases and J 4 bases; nucleotides not matched to a gene: 6. This CDR3 is 15 amino acids long. Germline CDR1 reads WSHSY; CDR2 reads SAAADI. The CDR3 sequence: CASSERREGEYEQYF. Here the CDR3 DNA reads TGCGCCAGCAGTGAGCGGCGGGAGGGGGAATACGAGCAGTACTTC.

The chain employs TRBV28 and TRBJ1-2; D gene unclear. V was pared by 6 bases and J by 5 bases, with 4 bases between. This CDR3 is built from 10 residues. Germline V gives CDR1 MDHEN, CDR2 SYDVKM. The CDR3 nucleotides are TGTGCCAGCAGGCGGTATGGCTACACCTTC. Its translation is CASRRYGYTF.

The chain is built from TRBV28 and TRBJ1-5, with 9 bases aligning to TRBD1. CDR1 and CDR2 from the germline V gene are MDHEN and SYDVKM. J gave up 5 bases and V 7 bases, and 24 bases lay outside the gene matches. The CDR3 has 20 amino acids. In nucleotides, the CDR3 is TGTGCCAGCACCGACCACCTCGCACAAACCGGGACAGGGCTAGATCAGCCCCAGCATTTT. Translating gives CASTDHLAQTGTGLDQPQHF. Full variable domain (rest looked up from reference TRBV28 and TRBJ1-5): DVKVTQSSRYLVKRTGEKVFLECVQDMDHENMFWYRQDPGLGLRLIYFSYDVKMKEKGDIPEGYSVSREKKERFSLILESASTNQTSMYLCASTDHLAQTGTGLDQPQHFGDGTRLSIL.

The genes are TRBV29-1 and TRBJ2-1, with 7 positions matching TRBD2. V gave up 7 bases and J gave up 4 bases; unmatched junction bases: 16. Germline assignment: CDR1 SQVTM and CDR2 ANQGSEA. There are 16 residues in the CDR3. CDR3 sequence: CSAGYGTNLAYNEQFF. The CDR3 DNA is TGCAGCGCTGGCTACGGGACTAACCTTGCTTACAATGAGCAGTTCTTC.

This chain uses TRBV6-1 with TRBJ2-3; TRBD2 agrees at 11 bases. The CDR3 covers 15 residues. J lost 6 bases, V lost 3 bases, and 5 bases had no gene match. Per the germline V gene, CDR1 is MNHNS and CDR2 is SASEGT. The CDR3 DNA follows: TGTGCCAGCAGTGACGGACTAGCGGGCTGGGATACGCAGTATTTT. Its protein product is CASSDGLAGWDTQYF.

The genes are TRBV6-1 and TRBJ1-1, with 8 nucleotides matching TRBD1. The CDR3 covers 14 residues. Per the germline V gene, CDR1 is MNHNS and CDR2 is SASEGT. V gave up 6 bases and J gave up 1 base; unmatched junction bases: 4. This CDR3 reads CASRDGQGNTEAFF. CDR3 DNA sequence: TGTGCCAGCAGGGACGGACAGGGGAACACTGAAGCTTTCTTT.

This chain connects TRBV11-3 to TRBJ2-3, with 14 positions matching TRBD2. The CDR3 length is 16 residues. Trimming cost V 6 bases and J 3 bases; bases outside gene matches: 5. Germline-derived CDR1 and CDR2 are SGHNT and YENEEA. The CDR3 DNA follows: TGTGCCAGCAGATGGGGACTAGCGGGAGATACAGATACGCAGTATTTT. Translated: CASRWGLAGDTDTQYF.

V and J are TRBV28 and TRBJ2-1; 13 nucleotides agree with TRBD2. The CDR3 consists of 14 residues. The germline V gene encodes CDR1 MDHEN and CDR2 SYDVKM. Trimming at V came to 3 bases and at J to 7 bases, leaving 0 bases not matched to a gene. The CDR3 nucleotides are TGTGCCAGCAGTTTGACTAGCGGGAGGAATGAGCAGTTCTTC. It codes for CASSLTSGRNEQFF.

This chain connects TRBV10-1 to TRBJ2-7; D is uncertain. Germline CDR1 reads WNHNN; CDR2 reads SYGVQD (reference sequence). The CDR3 covers 12 residues. The V gene lost 0 bases and the J gene lost 10 bases, with 10 bases spanning the gap. The CDR3 loop is CASSESATEQYF. The CDR3 region has the DNA TGCGCCAGCAGTGAGTCGGCAACGGAACAGTACTTC.

This chain connects TRBV7-6 to TRBJ2-3; no reliable D call. With 1 base removed from V and 1 base from J, the gap between germline ends came to 9 bases. This CDR3 spans 15 amino acids. Looked up from germline, CDR1 is SGHVS and CDR2 is FNYEAQ. The CDR3: CASSLGTDGTDTQYF. In DNA form, the CDR3 reads TGTGCCAGCAGCTTAGGAACAGACGGCACAGATACGCAGTATTTT.

The V call is TRBV28, the J call TRBJ2-7, with D perhaps TRBD2 (6 bases). V lost 7 bases to trimming and J lost 2 bases, with 27 bases between them. CDR3 length equals 18 residues. Per germline, CDR1 MDHEN and CDR2 SYDVKM. The chain's CDR3 is CASTPALRTGDPTYEQYF. CDR3 nucleotide sequence: TGTGCCAGCACCCCTGCCCTCAGGACGGGGGACCCGACCTACGAGCAGTACTTC.

The chain links TRBV19 to TRBJ1-1; TRBD1 agrees at 8 bases. The CDR3 totals 16 residues. Germline lookup yields CDR1 LNHDA and CDR2 SQIVND (reference sequence). V shed 7 bases, J shed 3 bases, and the junction held 13 bases outside the gene matches. CDR3 nucleotides: TGTGCCAGTATCGACTGGGCAGGGGGCGGGTACACTGAAGCTTTCTTT. It is translated as CASIDWAGGGYTEAFF.

V gene TRBV11-2 combines with J gene TRBJ2-2; 10 nucleotides align to TRBD1. Trimming at V came to 5 bases and at J to 4 bases, leaving 7 bases not matched to a gene. Germline values: CDR1 SGHAT, CDR2 FQNNGV. This CDR3 has 16 residues. CDR3 coding DNA: TGTGCCAGCAGCCCCCGGGGACAGGGGCTCACCGGGGAGCTGTTTTTT. Translated: CASSPRGQGLTGELFF.

This clone was seen only once. V and J are TRBV6-6 and TRBJ2-2; D perhaps matches TRBD2 (12 bases). Per the germline V gene, CDR1 is MNHNY and CDR2 is SVGAGI (reference sequence). Trimming pared 5 bases from V and 0 bases from J, leaving 34 bases between. This CDR3 has 23 amino acids. CDR3 in amino acids: CASSPPGRGQGGLAGPNTGELFF. The CDR3 DNA is TGTGCCAGCAGTCCACCCGGGAGGGGACAGGGGGGACTAGCGGGCCCGAACACCGGGGAGCTGTTTTTT.

The V and J genes are TRBV7-6 and TRBJ1-1; TRBD1 is a possible D gene (5 bases). Germline CDR1 is SGHVS and CDR2 is FNYEAQ. The CDR3 has 14 amino acids. Trimming pared 1 base from V and 7 bases from J, leaving 13 bases between. CDR3 protein: CASSLGPRADEAFF. CDR3 nucleotide sequence: TGTGCCAGCAGCTTAGGGCCCAGGGCGGATGAAGCTTTCTTT.

The rearrangement uses TRBV11-2 and TRBJ2-1; tentative D call: TRBD2 (5 bases). Trimming removed 5 bases from V and 9 bases from J, with 11 bases in between. CDR3 length equals 12 residues. Germline loops: CDR1 SGHAT, CDR2 FQNNGV. CDR3 DNA sequence: TGTGCCAGCAGCCTGGGGAGCGCTGAGCAGTTCTTC. Translated, it gives CASSLGSAEQFF.

The V call is TRBV5-5, the J call TRBJ2-3; TRBD2 agrees at 10 bases. After removal of 5 bases from V and 6 bases from J, the junction contained 6 bases not matched to a gene. CDR3 length equals 14 residues. Germline V gene sequence: CDR1 SGHKS, CDR2 YYEKEE (reference sequence). This chain's CDR3 is CASSSPSGSDTQYF. The CDR3 coding sequence is TGTGCCAGCAGTTCTCCTAGCGGGAGTGATACGCAGTATTTT. Based on the CDR3 plus reference TRBV5-5 and TRBJ2-3, the full variable domain is DAGVTQSPTHLIKTRGQQVTLRCSPISGHKSVSWYQQVLGQGPQFIFQYYEKEERGRGNFPDRFSARQFPNYSSELNVNALLLGDSALYLCASSSPSGSDTQYFGPGTRLTVL.

J is TRBJ2-2 and V is TRBV7-9; D may match TRBD1 or TRBD2 (6 bases each). The V end lost 7 bases, the J end lost 6 bases, and 18 bases lay between the germline ends. The length of the CDR3 is 15 residues. Germline V gene data show CDR1 as SEHNR and CDR2 as FQNEAQ (reference sequence). The CDR3 reads CASNGAGDFPGELFF. The CDR3 coding sequence is TGTGCCAGCAACGGCGCAGGGGACTTCCCCGGGGAGCTGTTTTTT. Combining the CDR3 with reference TRBV7-9 and TRBJ2-2 gives the whole variable domain DTGVSQNPRHKITKRGQNVTFRCDPISEHNRLYWYRQTLGQGPEFLTYFQNEAQLEKSRLLSDRFSAERPKGSFSTLEIQRTEQGDSAMYLCASNGAGDFPGELFFGEGSRLTVL.

The gene calls are TRBV18 and TRBJ1-6; 8 bases align to TRBD1. Germline V gene sequence: CDR1 KGHSH, CDR2 LQKENI. The CDR3 extends over 16 amino acids. V lost 4 bases to trimming and J lost 5 bases; unmatched junction nucleotides: 7. As DNA, the CDR3 is TGTGCCAGCTCACTAAATGGACAGGGCAATAATTCACCCCTCCACTTT. It encodes CASSLNGQGNNSPLHF.

The V call is TRBV5-1, the J call TRBJ2-7; D could derive from TRBD1 or TRBD2 (5 bases each). This CDR3 spans 15 amino acids. V lost 3 bases, J lost 2 bases, and 15 bases lay in between. Per the germline V gene, CDR1 is SGHRS and CDR2 is YFSETQ. The CDR3 is CASSWDGWRTYEQYF. CDR3 coding DNA: TGCGCCAGCAGCTGGGACGGCTGGAGAACCTACGAGCAGTACTTC.

A single count supports this clone. The chain recombines TRBV6-2 or TRBV6-3 with TRBJ1-1; no clear D gene. This CDR3 has 14 amino acids. CDR1 is MNHEY, CDR2 SVGEGT, per germline. Deletions cut 3 bases from V and 1 base from J, with 9 bases between. DNA of the CDR3: TGTGCCAGCAGTTATGGCGGAGGGAACACTGAAGCTTTCTTT. Translated: CASSYGGGNTEAFF.

This chain joins TRBV28 and TRBJ2-1; the D gene is possibly TRBD2 (6 bases). V lost 1 base and J lost 7, with 20 bases in between. The germline CDR1 and CDR2 sequences are MDHEN and SYDVKM. This CDR3 is built from 17 residues. As DNA, the CDR3 is TGTGCCAGCAGTTTATTCTCCCTAGCGAAGAGTAGGAATGAGCAGTTCTTC. This gives the protein CASSLFSLAKSRNEQFF.